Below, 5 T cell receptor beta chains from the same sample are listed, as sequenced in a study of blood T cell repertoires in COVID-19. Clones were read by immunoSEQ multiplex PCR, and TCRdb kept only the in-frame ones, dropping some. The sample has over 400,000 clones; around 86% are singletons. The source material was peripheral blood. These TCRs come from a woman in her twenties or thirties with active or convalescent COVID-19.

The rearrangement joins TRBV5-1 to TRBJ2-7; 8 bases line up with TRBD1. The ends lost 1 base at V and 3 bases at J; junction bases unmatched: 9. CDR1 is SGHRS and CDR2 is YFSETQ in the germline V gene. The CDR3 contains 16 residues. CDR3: CASSLTGQGGVYEQYF. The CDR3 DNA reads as TGCGCCAGCAGCTTGACCGGACAGGGCGGTGTCTACGAGCAGTACTTC.

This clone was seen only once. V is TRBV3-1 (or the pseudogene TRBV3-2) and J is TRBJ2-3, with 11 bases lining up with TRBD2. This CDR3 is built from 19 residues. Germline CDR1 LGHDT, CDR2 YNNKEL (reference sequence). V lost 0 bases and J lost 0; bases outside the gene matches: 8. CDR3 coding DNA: TGTGCCAGCAGCCAAGATCTAGCGGGGGGCCTGACTAGCACAGATACGCAGTATTTT. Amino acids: CASSQDLAGGLTSTDTQYF.

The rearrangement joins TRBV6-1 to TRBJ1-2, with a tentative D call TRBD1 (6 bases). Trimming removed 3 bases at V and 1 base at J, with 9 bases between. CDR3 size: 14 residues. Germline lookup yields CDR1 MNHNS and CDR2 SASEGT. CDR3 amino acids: CASSENRVNYGYTF. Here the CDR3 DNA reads TGTGCCAGCAGTGAGAACAGGGTTAACTATGGCTACACCTTC.

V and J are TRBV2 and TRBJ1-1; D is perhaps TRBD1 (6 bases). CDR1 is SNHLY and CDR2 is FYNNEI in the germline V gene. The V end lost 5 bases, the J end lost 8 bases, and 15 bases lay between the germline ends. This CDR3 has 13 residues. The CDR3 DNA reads TGTGCCAGCAGTCTGAGTCAGGGGTGGGAAGCTTTCTTT. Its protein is CASSLSQGWEAFF.

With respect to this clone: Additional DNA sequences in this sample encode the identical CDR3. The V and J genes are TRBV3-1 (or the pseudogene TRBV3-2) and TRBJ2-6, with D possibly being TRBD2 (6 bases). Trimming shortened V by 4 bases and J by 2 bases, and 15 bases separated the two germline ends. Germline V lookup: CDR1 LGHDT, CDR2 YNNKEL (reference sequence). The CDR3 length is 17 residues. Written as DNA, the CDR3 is TGTGCCAGCAGCCCCGGGACTGGGTGGGCTGGGGCCAACGTCCTGACTTTC. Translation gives CASSPGTGWAGANVLTF.